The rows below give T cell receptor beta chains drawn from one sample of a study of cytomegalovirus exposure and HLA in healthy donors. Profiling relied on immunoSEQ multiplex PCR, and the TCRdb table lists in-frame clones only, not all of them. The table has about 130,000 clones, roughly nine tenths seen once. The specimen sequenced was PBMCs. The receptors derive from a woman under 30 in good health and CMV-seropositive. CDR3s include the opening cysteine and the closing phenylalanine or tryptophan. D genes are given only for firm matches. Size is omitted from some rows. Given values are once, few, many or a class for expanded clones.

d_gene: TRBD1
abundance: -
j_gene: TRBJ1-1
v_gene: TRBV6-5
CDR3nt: TGTGCCAGCAGGAGACAGGGGACCACTGAAGCTTTCTTT
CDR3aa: CASRRQGTTEAFF

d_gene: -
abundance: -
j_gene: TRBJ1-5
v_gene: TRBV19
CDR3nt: TGTGCCAGTAGTACAACAGGGCAGAATCAGCCCCAGCATTTT
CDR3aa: CASSTTGQNQPQHF

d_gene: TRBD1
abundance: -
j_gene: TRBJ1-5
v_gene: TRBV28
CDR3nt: TGTGCCAGCAGTCTTGGACAGGGTTCCCAGCCCCAGCATTTT
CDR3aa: CASSLGQGSQPQHF

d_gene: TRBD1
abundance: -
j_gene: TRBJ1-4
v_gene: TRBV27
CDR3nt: TGTGCCACCCGAGACAGGGATCATGAAAAACTGTTTTTT
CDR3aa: CATRDRDHEKLFF

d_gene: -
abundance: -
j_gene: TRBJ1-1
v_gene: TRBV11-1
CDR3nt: TGTGCCAGCAGATCAGGACAACGGCAGCGCACTGAAGCTTTCTTT
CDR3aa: CASRSGQRQRTEAFF

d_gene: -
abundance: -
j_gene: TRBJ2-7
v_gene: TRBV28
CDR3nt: TGTGCCAGCAGTTTCCCCGGGGTCGACGAGCAGTACTTC
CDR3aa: CASSFPGVDEQYF

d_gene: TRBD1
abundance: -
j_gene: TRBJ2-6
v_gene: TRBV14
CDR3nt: TGTGCCAGCAGCCAAGCGCAAGGGGGCGGTGGTGGGGCCAACGTCCTGACTTTC
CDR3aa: CASSQAQGGGGGANVLTF

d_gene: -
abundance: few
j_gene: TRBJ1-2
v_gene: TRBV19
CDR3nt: TGTGCCAGTAGTCCGAGCGCAGCTAACTATGGCTACACCTTC
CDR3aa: CASSPSAANYGYTF

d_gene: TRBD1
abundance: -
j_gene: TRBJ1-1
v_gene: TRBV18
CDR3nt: TGTGCCAGCTCACAGGGGGCAAAAACTGAAGCTTTCTTT
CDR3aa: CASSQGAKTEAFF

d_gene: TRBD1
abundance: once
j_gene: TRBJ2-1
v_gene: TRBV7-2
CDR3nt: TGTGCCAGCAGCCCCCGGGACAGATACAATGAGCAGTTCTTC
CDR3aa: CASSPRDRYNEQFF

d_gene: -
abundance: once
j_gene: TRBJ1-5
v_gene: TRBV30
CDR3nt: TGTGCCTGGAGTGGGGGGAGAGTAGGGACAAAATGGGGGCAGCCCCAGCATTTT
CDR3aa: CAWSGGRVGTKWGQPQHF

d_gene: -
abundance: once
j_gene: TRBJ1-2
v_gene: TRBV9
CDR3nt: TGTGCCAGCAGCGTAGGGCTGCGGGTCCCTTATGGCTACACCTTC
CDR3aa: CASSVGLRVPYGYTF

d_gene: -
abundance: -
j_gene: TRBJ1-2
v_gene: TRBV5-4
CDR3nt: TGTGCCAGCAGCTTGGTAGGGGCCTATGGCTACACCTTC
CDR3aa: CASSLVGAYGYTF

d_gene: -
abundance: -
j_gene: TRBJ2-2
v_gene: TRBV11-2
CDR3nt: TGTGCCAGCAGACCAGGGACCGGGGAGCTGTTTTTT
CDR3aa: CASRPGTGELFF

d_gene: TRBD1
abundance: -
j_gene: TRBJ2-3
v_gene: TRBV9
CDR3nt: TGTGCCAGCAGCGAGTCACGGACAGGGCCCCAAGATACGCAGTATTTT
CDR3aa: CASSESRTGPQDTQYF

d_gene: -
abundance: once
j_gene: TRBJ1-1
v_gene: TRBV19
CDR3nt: TGTGCCAGTAAAGTCTCAGGGGCCACTGAAGCTTTCTTT
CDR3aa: CASKVSGATEAFF

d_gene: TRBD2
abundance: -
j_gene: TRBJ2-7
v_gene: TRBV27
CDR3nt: TGTGCCAGCAGTTTATCTCGGACTAGCTACGAGCAGTACTTC
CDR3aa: CASSLSRTSYEQYF

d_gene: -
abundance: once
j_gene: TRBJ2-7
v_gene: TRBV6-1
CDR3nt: TGTGCCAGTTCTGGACAGATCCTCTACGAGCAGTACTTC
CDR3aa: CASSGQILYEQYF

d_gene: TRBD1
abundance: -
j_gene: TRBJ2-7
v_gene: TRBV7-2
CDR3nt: TGTGCCAGCAGCTTCGGACAGGGCTCCTACGAGCAGTACTTC
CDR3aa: CASSFGQGSYEQYF

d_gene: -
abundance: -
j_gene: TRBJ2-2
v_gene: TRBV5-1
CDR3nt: TGCGCCAGCACCCCATCTACAGGGTTGGACACCGGGGAGCTGTTTTTT
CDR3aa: CASTPSTGLDTGELFF

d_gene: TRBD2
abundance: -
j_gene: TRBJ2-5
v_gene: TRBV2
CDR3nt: TGTGCCAGCAGTGGTGTGGGGGGGGGAGAGACCCAGTACTTC
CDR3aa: CASSGVGGGETQYF

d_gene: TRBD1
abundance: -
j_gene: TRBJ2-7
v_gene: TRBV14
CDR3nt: TGTGCCACCTTTGCGGTCGGACAGGGATCCTACGAGCAGTACTTC
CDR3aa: CATFAVGQGSYEQYF

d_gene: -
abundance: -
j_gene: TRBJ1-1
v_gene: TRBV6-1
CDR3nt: TGTGCCAGCAGGGGGGGTGGCACTGAAGCTTTCTTT
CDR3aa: CASRGGGTEAFF

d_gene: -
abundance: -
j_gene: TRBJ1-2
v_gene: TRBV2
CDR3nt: TGTGCCAGCAGTGGGACACGGGACTATGGCTACACCTTC
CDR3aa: CASSGTRDYGYTF

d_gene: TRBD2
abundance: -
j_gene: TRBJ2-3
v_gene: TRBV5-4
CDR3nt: TGTGCCAGCAGCCCACCGGGACTAGCGGGGGGGAGCGGCACAGATACGCAGTATTTT
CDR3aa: CASSPPGLAGGSGTDTQYF

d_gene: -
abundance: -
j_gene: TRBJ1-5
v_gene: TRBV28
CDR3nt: TGTGCCAGCAGTTTGAGAGGGAGGGGGGATCAGCCCCAGCATTTT
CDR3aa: CASSLRGRGDQPQHF

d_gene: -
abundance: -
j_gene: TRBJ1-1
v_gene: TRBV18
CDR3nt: TGTGCCAGCTCACCCTGGGGAGGCTTCGGTGAAGCTTTCTTT
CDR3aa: CASSPWGGFGEAFF

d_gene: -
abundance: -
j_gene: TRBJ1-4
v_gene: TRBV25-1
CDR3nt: TGTGCCAGCAGTGATGAAGGGGCGGTACGTGAAAAACTGTTTTTT
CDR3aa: CASSDEGAVREKLFF

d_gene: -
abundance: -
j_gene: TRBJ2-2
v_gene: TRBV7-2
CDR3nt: TGTGCCAGCAGCTTACAACCTAGGGGAACCGGGGAGCTGTTTTTT
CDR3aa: CASSLQPRGTGELFF

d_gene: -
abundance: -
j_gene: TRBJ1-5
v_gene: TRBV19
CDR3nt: TGTGCCAGTAGTATAGATCGGAGTTTGGGGGACAACAATCAGCCCCAGCATTTT
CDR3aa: CASSIDRSLGDNNQPQHF

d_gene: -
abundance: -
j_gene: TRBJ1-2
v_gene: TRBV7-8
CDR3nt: TGTGCCAGCAGCCGCCGGGACACTCCTAACTATGGCTACACCTTC
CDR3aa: CASSRRDTPNYGYTF

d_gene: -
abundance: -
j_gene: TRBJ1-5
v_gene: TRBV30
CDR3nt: TGTGCCTGGAGTGTACAGGCTAGCAATCAGCCCCAGCATTTT
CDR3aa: CAWSVQASNQPQHF

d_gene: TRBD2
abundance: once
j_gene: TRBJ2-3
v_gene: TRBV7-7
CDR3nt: TGTGCCAGCAGCCTGCGGGGGGGTAGCACAGATACGCAGTATTTT
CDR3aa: CASSLRGGSTDTQYF

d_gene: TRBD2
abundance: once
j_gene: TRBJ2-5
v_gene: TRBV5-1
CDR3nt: TGCGCCAGCAGCGAGCTCGGACTAGCAGGCGAGACCCAGTACTTC
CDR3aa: CASSELGLAGETQYF

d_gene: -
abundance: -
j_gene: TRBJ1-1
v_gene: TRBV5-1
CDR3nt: TGCGCCAGCAGCTTGGTCGGGGAAAACACTGAAGCTTTCTTT
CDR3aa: CASSLVGENTEAFF

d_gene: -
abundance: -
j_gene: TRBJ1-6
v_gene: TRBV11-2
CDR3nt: TGTGCCAGCAGCTTAGAACCGGAGTCTAATTCACCCCTCCACTTT
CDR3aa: CASSLEPESNSPLHF